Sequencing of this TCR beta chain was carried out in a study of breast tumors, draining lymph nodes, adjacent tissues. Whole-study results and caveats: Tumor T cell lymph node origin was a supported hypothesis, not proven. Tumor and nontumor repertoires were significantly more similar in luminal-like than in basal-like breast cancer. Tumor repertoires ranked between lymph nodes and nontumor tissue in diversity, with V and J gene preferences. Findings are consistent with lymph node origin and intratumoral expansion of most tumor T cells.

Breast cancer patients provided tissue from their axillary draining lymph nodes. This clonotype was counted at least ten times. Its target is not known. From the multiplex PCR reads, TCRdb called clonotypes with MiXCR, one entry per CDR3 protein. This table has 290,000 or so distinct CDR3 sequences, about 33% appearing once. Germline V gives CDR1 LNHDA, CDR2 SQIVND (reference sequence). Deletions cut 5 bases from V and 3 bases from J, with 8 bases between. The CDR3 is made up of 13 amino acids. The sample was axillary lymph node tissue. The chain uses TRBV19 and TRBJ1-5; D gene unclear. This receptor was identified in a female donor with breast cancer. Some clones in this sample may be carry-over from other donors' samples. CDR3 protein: CASSSPPNQPQHF. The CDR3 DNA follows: TGTGCCAGTAGTTCTCCCCCCAATCAGCCCCAGCATTTT.